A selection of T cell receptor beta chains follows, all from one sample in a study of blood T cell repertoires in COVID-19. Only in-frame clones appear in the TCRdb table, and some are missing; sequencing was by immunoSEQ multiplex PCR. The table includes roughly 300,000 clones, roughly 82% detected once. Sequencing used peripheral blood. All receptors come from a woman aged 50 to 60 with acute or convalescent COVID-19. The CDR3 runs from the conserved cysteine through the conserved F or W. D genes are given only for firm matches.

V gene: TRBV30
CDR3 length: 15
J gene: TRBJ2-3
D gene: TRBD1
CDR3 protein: CACIGQRGLADTQYF

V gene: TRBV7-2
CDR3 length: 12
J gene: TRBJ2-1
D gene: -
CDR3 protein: CASSLARLEQFF

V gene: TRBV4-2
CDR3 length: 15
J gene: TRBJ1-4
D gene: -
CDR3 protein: CASSQDRVDPEKLFF

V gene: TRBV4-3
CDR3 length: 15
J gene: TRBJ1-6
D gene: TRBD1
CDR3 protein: CASSQEDRRVSPLHF

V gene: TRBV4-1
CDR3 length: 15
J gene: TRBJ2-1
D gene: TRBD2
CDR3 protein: CASSQDPSGGNEQFF

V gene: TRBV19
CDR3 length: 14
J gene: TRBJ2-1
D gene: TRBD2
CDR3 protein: CASSLAGLTNEQFF

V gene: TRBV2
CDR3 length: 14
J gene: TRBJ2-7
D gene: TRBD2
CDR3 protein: CASRATSGRDEQYF

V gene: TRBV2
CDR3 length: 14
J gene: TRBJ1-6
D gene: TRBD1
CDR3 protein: CASNPDRGGSPLHF

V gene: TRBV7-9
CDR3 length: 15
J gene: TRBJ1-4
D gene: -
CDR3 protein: CASSLKGGTNEKLFF

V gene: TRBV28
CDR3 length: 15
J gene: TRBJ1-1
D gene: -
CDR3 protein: CASSFPSDIYTEAFF

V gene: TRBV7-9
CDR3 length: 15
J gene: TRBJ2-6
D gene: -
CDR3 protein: CASSPWTEGANVLTF

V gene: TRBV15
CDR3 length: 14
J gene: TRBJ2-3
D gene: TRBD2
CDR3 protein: CATRATSETDTQYF

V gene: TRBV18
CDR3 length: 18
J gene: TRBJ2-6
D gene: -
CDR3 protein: CASSPLGVGLSGANVLTF

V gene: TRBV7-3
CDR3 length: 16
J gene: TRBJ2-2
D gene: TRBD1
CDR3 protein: CASSLIQGAYTGELFF

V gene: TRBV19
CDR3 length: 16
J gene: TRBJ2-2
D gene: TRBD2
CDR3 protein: CASSSGLAGDDGELFF

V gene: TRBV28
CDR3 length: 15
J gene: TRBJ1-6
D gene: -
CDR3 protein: CASSLWGGEISPLHF

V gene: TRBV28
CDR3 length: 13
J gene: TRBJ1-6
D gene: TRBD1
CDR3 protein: CASKGQDNSPLHF

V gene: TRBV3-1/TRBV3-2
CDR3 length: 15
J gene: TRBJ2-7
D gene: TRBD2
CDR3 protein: CASSQATSGNYEQYF

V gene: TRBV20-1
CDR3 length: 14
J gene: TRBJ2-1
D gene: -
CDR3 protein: CSASKPGLDNEQFF

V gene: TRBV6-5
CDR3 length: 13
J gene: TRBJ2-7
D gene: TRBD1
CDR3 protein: CASRRQGFDEQYF

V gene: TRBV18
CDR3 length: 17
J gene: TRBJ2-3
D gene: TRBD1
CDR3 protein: CASSLQTGGFGTDTQYF

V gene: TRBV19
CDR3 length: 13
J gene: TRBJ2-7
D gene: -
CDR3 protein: CASSRTALYEQYF

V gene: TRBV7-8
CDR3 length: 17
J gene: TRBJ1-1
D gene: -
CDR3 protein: CASSLARGRETGTEAFF

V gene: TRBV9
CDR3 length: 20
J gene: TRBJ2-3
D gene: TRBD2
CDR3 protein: CASSVAPQRASGAYTDTQYF

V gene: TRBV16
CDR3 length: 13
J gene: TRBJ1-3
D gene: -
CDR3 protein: CASSQGPGNTIYF

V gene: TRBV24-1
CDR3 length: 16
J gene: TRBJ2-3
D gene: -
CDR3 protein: CATSDPGQDTTDTQYF

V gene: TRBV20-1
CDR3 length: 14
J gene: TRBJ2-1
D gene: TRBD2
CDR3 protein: CSASRLAETNEQFF

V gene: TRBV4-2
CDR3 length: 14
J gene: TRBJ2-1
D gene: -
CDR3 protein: CASSPNPPGNEQFF

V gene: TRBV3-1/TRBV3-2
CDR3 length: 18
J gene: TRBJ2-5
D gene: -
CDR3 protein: CASSQAVWAGADQETQYF

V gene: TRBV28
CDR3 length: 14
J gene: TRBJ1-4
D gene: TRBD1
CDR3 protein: CASRAGTGHEKLFF

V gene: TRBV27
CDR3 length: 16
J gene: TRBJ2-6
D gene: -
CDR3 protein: CASSLLASSGANVLTF

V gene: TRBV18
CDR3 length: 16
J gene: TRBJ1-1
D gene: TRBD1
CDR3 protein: CASSRDRYSMNTEAFF

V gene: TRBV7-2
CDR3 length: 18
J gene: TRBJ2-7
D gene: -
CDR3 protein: CASSPPIRDGRSAYEQYF

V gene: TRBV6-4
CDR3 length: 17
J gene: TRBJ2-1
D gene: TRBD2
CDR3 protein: CASSDSFLAGGYNEQFF

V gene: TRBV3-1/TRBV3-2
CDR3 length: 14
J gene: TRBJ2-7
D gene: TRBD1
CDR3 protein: CASSSSGQGDEQYF

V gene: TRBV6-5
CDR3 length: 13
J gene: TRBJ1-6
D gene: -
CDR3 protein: CASRAVLNSPLHF

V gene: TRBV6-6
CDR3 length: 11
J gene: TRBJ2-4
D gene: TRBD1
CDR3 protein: CASSTDRAQYF

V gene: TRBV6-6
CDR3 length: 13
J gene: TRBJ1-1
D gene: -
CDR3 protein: CASSFGGRWIAFF

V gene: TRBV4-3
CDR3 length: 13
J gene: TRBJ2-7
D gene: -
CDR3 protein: CASSQDLSREQYF

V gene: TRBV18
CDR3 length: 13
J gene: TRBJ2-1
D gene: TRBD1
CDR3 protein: CASSRDRVNEQFF

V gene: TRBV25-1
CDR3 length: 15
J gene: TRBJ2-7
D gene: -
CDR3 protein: CASSGWGDFSYEQYF

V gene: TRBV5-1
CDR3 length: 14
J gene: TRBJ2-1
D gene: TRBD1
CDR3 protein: CASSRRDRIGEQFF

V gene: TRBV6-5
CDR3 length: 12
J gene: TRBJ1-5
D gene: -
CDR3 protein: CASGGGAQPQHF

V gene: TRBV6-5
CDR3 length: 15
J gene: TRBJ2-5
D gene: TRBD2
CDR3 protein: CASSYRGLAGETQYF

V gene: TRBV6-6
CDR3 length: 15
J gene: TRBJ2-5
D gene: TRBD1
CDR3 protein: CASSYYQGAGETQYF

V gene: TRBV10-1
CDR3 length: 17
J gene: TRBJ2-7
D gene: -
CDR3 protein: CASSERSPFGSSYEQYF

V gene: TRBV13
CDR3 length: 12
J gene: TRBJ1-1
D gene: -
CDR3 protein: CASSVSGNGAFF

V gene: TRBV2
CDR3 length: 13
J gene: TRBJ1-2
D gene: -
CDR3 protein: CARSQGGGYGYTF

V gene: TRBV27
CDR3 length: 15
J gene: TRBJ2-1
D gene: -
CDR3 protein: CASSFKVSVHNEQFF

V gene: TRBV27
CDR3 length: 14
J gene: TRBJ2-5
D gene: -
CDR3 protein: CASSAPGQQETQYF

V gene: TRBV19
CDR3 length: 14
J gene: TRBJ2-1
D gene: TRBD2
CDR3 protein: CASMMGTSYNEQFF

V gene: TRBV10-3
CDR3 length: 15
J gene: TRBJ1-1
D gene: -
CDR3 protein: CAISERGQQNTEAFF

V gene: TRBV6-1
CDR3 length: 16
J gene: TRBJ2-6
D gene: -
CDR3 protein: CASSDAGASGANVLTF

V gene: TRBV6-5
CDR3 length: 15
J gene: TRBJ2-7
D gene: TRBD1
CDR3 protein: CASSYSGTVAYEQYF

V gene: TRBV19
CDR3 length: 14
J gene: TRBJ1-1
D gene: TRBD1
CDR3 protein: CASSPQGGNTEAFF

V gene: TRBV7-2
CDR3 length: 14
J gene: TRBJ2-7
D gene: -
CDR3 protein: CASSLVPGSYEQYF

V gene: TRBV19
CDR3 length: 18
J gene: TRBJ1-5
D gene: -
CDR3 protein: CASSIVSAGGEGNQPQHF

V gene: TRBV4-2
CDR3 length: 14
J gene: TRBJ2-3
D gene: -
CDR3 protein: CASSPPQSTDTQYF